The 31 T cell receptor beta chains below were found in one sample sequenced in a study of blood T cell repertoires in COVID-19. Method: immunoSEQ multiplex PCR; TCRdb's copy keeps in-frame clones and lacks some. In the table there are about 250,000 clones, around 88% of which are singletons. The sample consisted of peripheral blood. These receptors all come from a woman younger than 45 with COVID-19, enrolled during active disease.

The V and J genes are TRBV10-3 and TRBJ1-2; 9 bases are a match to TRBD1. From germline, CDR1 is ENHRY and CDR2 SYGVKD. This CDR3 is 17 amino acids long. J was trimmed by 5 bases and V by 3 bases; bases with no gene match: 13. The CDR3: CAISDRTQDRGIYGYTF. CDR3 sequence (DNA): TGTGCCATCAGTGACCGAACTCAAGACAGGGGGATATATGGCTACACCTTC.

This rearrangement joins TRBV19 to TRBJ2-7; possibly TRBD2 for D (6 bases). V gave up 2 bases and J gave up 3 bases, with 11 bases separating them. The CDR3 consists of 14 residues. Germline V gene sequence: CDR1 LNHDA, CDR2 SQIVND (reference sequence). The CDR3 DNA reads TGTGCCAGTAGTATAATGGAGGGGAACTACGAGCAGTACTTC. Translated, it gives CASSIMEGNYEQYF.

The chain carries TRBV27 and TRBJ1-5; 11 bases agree with TRBD1. J lost 11 bases, V lost 4 bases, and 10 bases had no gene match. The CDR3 is 15 amino acids. Germline assignment: CDR1 MNHEY and CDR2 SMNVEV (reference sequence). The CDR3 nucleotides read TGTGCCAGCAGTTCCCGAGGACAGGGGGCGCGGACCCAGCATTTT. It encodes CASSSRGQGARTQHF.

V and J are TRBV9 and TRBJ1-3; 7 positions agree with TRBD1. Trimming removed 4 bases from V and 3 bases from J; junction bases left unmatched: 10. Germline CDR1 is SGDLS and CDR2 is YYNGEE. This CDR3 contains 16 residues. The CDR3 DNA reads TGTGCCAGCAGCAAGGGGGCAGGGTCTGGTGGAAACACCATATATTTT. This translates into CASSKGAGSGGNTIYF.

The CDR3 loop is CASSNRATSGNTIYF. The DNA of the CDR3 is TGTGCCAGCAGCAACAGGGCTACCTCTGGAAACACCATATATTTT. The rearrangement links TRBV5-4 to TRBJ1-3, with D maybe TRBD1 (6 bases). This CDR3 has 15 residues. V lost 4 bases and J lost 0, with 11 bases in between. Germline CDR1 and CDR2: SGHNT and YYREEE (reference sequence).

V usage is TRBV10-1 and J usage is TRBJ2-2, with TRBD1 matching over 8 bases. Germline assignment: CDR1 WNHNN and CDR2 SYGVQD (reference sequence). The CDR3 covers 15 residues. V lost 8 bases to trimming and J lost 1 base; unmatched junction nucleotides: 6. DNA of the CDR3: TGCGCCAGCGGTACCGGGACAGGGAACACCGGGGAGCTGTTTTTT. Its protein product is CASGTGTGNTGELFF.

The CDR3 bases are TGCAGCGTGGGGGTGGGGGGAGGGTCCGAGCAGTACTTC. The encoded protein is CSVGVGGGSEQYF. This rearrangement joins TRBV29-1 to TRBJ2-7; TRBD2 matches at 7 bases. V gave up 6 bases and J gave up 6 bases; unmatched junction bases: 11. Per germline, CDR1 SQVTM and CDR2 ANQGSEA. The CDR3 is made up of 13 amino acids.

The chain couples TRBV7-9 to TRBJ1-5, with no clear D. Deletions cut 1 base from V and 1 base from J, with 8 bases between. This CDR3 is built from 15 residues. Germline-derived CDR1 and CDR2 are SEHNR and FQNEAQ (reference sequence). In DNA form, the CDR3 reads TGTGCCAGCAGCTTAGTGGGCAGGAGCAATCAGCCCCAGCATTTT. Amino acids: CASSLVGRSNQPQHF.

This clone was seen repeatedly, ten times or more. V usage is TRBV9 and J usage is TRBJ1-1; 7 bases match TRBD1. The CDR3 has 17 residues. CDR1 and CDR2 from the germline V gene are SGDLS and YYNGEE. After removal of 3 bases from V and 9 bases from J, the junction contained 20 bases not matched to a gene. The CDR3 here is CASSGEGHGDRTTQAFF. DNA for the CDR3: TGTGCCAGCAGCGGAGAGGGACATGGGGACAGAACAACTCAAGCTTTCTTT.

The chain carries TRBV24-1 and TRBJ2-5, with D unresolved. With 5 bases removed from V and 2 bases from J, the gap between germline ends came to 11 bases. The CDR3 sequence is 14 residues long. The V gene's germline CDR1 is KGHDR and CDR2 SFDVKD. CDR3 nucleotides: TGTGCCACCAGTGGGTTGGCGGAACAAGAGACCCAGTACTTC. It specifies CATSGLAEQETQYF.

CDR3 loop: CASSQDPSGNSYNEQFF. In nucleotides, the CDR3 is TGTGCCAGCAGCCAAGACCCTAGCGGAAACTCCTACAATGAGCAGTTCTTC. V and J are TRBV14 and TRBJ2-1; TRBD2 agrees at 7 bases. The CDR3 is 17 amino acids. Trimming took 0 bases from V and 0 from J; bases not matched to a gene: 5. The germline V gene encodes CDR1 SGHDN and CDR2 FVKESK.

J is TRBJ1-6 and V is TRBV11-2; D remains ambiguous. The ends were cut back, 5 bases at V and 10 bases at J, with 18 bases in the middle. Germline CDR1 is SGHAT and CDR2 is FQNNGV. The length of the CDR3 is 15 residues. The CDR3 region has the DNA TGTGCCAGCAGCGTTAGGATCAACCCCGGGTCACCCCTCCACTTT. It codes for CASSVRINPGSPLHF.

The V gene is TRBV10-3, the J gene TRBJ2-7, with a weak D call TRBD2 (5 bases). Looked up from germline, CDR1 is ENHRY and CDR2 is SYGVKD. V was clipped by 1 base and J by 6 bases, with 16 bases between them. The CDR3 sequence is 15 residues long. The CDR3 loop is CAISEWRSASPEQYF. CDR3 nucleotide sequence: TGTGCCATCAGTGAGTGGAGGTCTGCCTCACCCGAGCAGTACTTC.

The rearrangement links TRBV11-2 to TRBJ2-5; D is perhaps TRBD2 (6 bases). The CDR3 consists of 15 residues. Trimming cost V 2 bases and J 1 base, with 11 bases left between them. Germline CDR1 reads SGHAT; CDR2 reads FQNNGV. The CDR3 DNA reads TGTGCCAGCAGCTTATATTCCGGGAGCCAAGAGACCCAGTACTTC. Its protein product is CASSLYSGSQETQYF.

V and J are TRBV7-2 and TRBJ2-2, with TRBD2 matching over 8 bases. Trimming took 5 bases from V and 0 from J; bases not matched to a gene: 5. CDR3 length: 16 amino acids. Germline CDR1 SGHTA, CDR2 FQGNSA. The CDR3: CASSLVAGTNTGELFF. DNA for the CDR3: TGTGCCAGCAGCCTGGTAGCGGGGACGAACACCGGGGAGCTGTTTTTT.

The rearrangement joins TRBV30 to TRBJ1-2; 7 positions match TRBD1. The V gene's germline CDR1 is GTSNPN and CDR2 SVGIG (reference sequence). The CDR3 spans 16 residues. After removal of 2 bases from V and 3 bases from J, the junction contained 12 bases not matched to a gene. CDR3 amino acids: CAWSPGTVFLDYGYTF. In DNA form, the CDR3 reads TGTGCCTGGAGTCCCGGGACAGTATTTTTGGACTATGGCTACACCTTC.

This clone was seen just once. The chain carries TRBV5-1 and TRBJ2-2, with unresolved D. This CDR3 is 16 amino acids long. V was shortened by 0 bases and J by 1 base, with 10 bases between the two germline ends. Germline V CDR1 and CDR2: SGHRS, YFSETQ. The CDR3 protein is CASSLGPVRNTGELFF. In DNA form, the CDR3 reads TGCGCCAGCAGCTTGGGTCCAGTTCGGAACACCGGGGAGCTGTTTTTT.

The gene calls are TRBV3-1 (or the pseudogene TRBV3-2) and TRBJ1-1, with D maybe TRBD1 (6 bases). CDR1 is LGHDT and CDR2 is YNNKEL in the germline V gene (reference sequence). This CDR3 spans 12 amino acids. Trimming took off 5 bases at V and 11 bases at J, with 15 bases between the two ends. The CDR3 coding sequence is TGTGCCAGCAGCTCCCGAGGGGGTGCCGCTTTCTTT. Its protein product is CASSSRGGAAFF.

The genes are TRBV5-1 and TRBJ1-5, with D perhaps matching TRBD1 (5 bases). CDR1 is SGHRS and CDR2 is YFSETQ in the germline V gene. This CDR3 comprises 15 residues. V was shortened by 0 bases and J by 1 base, with 8 bases between the two germline ends. The DNA for the CDR3 is TGCGCCAGCAGCTTGGATACAGGAAGCAATCAGCCCCAGCATTTT. Protein product: CASSLDTGSNQPQHF.

The rearrangement uses TRBV4-3 and TRBJ2-1, with 14 bases identical to TRBD2. Trimming cost V 2 bases and J 7 bases; bases outside gene matches: 16. The germline V gene has CDR1 LGHNA and CDR2 YSLEER. This CDR3 spans 20 amino acids. CDR3 in amino acids: CASSQPATTSGLAGGNEQFF. The CDR3 region has the DNA TGCGCCAGCAGCCAACCCGCAACGACTTCCGGACTAGCGGGGGGTAATGAGCAGTTCTTC.

This clone came up once. The V gene is TRBV12-3 or TRBV12-4, the J gene TRBJ2-3; a possible D gene is TRBD1 (6 bases). The CDR3 totals 13 residues. V lost 5 bases to trimming and J lost 6 bases, with 12 bases between them. CDR3 loop: CASSTWGRDTQYF. The CDR3 nucleotides read TGTGCCAGCAGTACCTGGGGGCGGGATACGCAGTATTTT.

The rearrangement links TRBV5-1 to TRBJ1-6; the match to TRBD1 covers 8 bases. Germline lookup yields CDR1 SGHRS and CDR2 YFSETQ. Unmatched junction bases numbered 8, after V lost 3 bases and J lost 0 bases. The CDR3 totals 18 residues. The CDR3 protein is CASSSQDRASSYNSPLHF. DNA of the CDR3: TGCGCCAGCAGCTCACAGGACAGGGCGAGCTCCTATAATTCACCCCTCCACTTT.

The chain uses TRBV18 and TRBJ2-1, with 9 bases aligning to TRBD1. The CDR3 consists of 17 residues. CDR1 is KGHSH, CDR2 LQKENI, per germline. Trimming removed 3 bases from V and 3 bases from J; junction bases left unmatched: 9. CDR3 region: CASSPYRDRELYNEQFF. In DNA form, the CDR3 reads TGTGCCAGCTCACCTTACCGGGACAGGGAACTCTACAATGAGCAGTTCTTC.

This clone was picked up a small number of times. The chain employs TRBV21-1 and TRBJ1-6. TRBV21-1 is reported as a pseudogene. CDR3 length: 13 amino acids. The DNA of the CDR3 is TGTGCCAGCAGCAGGCAGGGAGGGTCACCCCTCCACTTT. It yields the protein CASSRQGGSPLHF.

The chain employs TRBV27 and TRBJ2-5; 10 bases map to TRBD2. Trimming cost V 4 bases and J 5 bases; bases outside gene matches: 7. This CDR3 is built from 15 residues. The V gene's germline CDR1 is MNHEY and CDR2 SMNVEV (reference sequence). DNA of the CDR3: TGTGCCAGCAGTTATCTAGCGGGAGACTACGAGACCCAGTACTTC. Its translation: CASSYLAGDYETQYF.

This clone was observed a single time. This rearrangement joins TRBV30 to TRBJ1-2; 7 bases are a match to TRBD1. Trimming took 7 bases from V and 2 from J; bases not matched to a gene: 10. The CDR3 has 14 residues. Germline loops: CDR1 GTSNPN, CDR2 SVGIG (reference sequence). CDR3 residues: CALARDRRNYGYTF. The CDR3 DNA is TGTGCCTTGGCCCGGGACAGACGAAACTATGGCTACACCTTC.

The rearrangement uses TRBV5-1 and TRBJ2-3; a possible D gene is TRBD1 (6 bases). CDR1 is SGHRS and CDR2 is YFSETQ in the germline V gene. CDR3 length: 16 residues. V was cut by 2 bases and J by 0 bases, with 13 bases left in between. This CDR3 is CASSLGQSISTDTQYF. The CDR3 region has the DNA TGCGCCAGCAGCTTAGGACAGAGTATAAGCACAGATACGCAGTATTTT.

This clone was seen once. J is TRBJ1-1 and V is TRBV10-3; D possibly corresponds to TRBD1 (6 bases). The CDR3 is 16 amino acids. V was shortened by 3 bases and J by 1 base, with 15 bases between the two germline ends. Germline values: CDR1 ENHRY, CDR2 SYGVKD. The CDR3 DNA reads TGTGCCATCAGTGACCAATCGAAGACAGGGAACACTGAAGCTTTCTTT. The encoded protein is CAISDQSKTGNTEAFF.

The rearrangement joins TRBV2 to TRBJ2-6; 9 bases map to TRBD1. This CDR3 comprises 21 residues. The V gene's germline CDR1 is SNHLY and CDR2 FYNNEI. Trimming cost V 5 bases and J 0 bases; bases outside gene matches: 17. The CDR3 here is CASSPGTGTLVLSSGANVLTF. The CDR3 coding sequence is TGTGCCAGCAGTCCCGGGACAGGGACACTAGTCCTCTCCTCTGGGGCCAACGTCCTGACTTTC.

This clone was observed a single time. V usage is TRBV28 and J usage is TRBJ2-2, with 9 nucleotides matching TRBD2. The germline V gene has CDR1 MDHEN and CDR2 SYDVKM. This CDR3 region has 19 residues. The V segment lost 3 bases and the J segment 6 bases; nucleotides outside the gene matches: 17. CDR3 nucleotides: TGTGCCAGCAGTTTCCCTGGATGGAGCGGGGGGCCAGACGCCGGGGAGCTGTTTTTT. As protein: CASSFPGWSGGPDAGELFF.

The chain recombines TRBV6-1 with TRBJ1-1; TRBD1 is a possible D gene (5 bases). Germline V gene data show CDR1 as MNHNS and CDR2 as SASEGT. The V and J ends lost 0 bases and 5 bases respectively, with 13 bases between them. The CDR3 runs 15 residues. CDR3 sequence (DNA): TGTGCCAGCAGTGAAGCGAGCGGGGGTTGGACTGAAGCTTTCTTT. It specifies CASSEASGGWTEAFF.